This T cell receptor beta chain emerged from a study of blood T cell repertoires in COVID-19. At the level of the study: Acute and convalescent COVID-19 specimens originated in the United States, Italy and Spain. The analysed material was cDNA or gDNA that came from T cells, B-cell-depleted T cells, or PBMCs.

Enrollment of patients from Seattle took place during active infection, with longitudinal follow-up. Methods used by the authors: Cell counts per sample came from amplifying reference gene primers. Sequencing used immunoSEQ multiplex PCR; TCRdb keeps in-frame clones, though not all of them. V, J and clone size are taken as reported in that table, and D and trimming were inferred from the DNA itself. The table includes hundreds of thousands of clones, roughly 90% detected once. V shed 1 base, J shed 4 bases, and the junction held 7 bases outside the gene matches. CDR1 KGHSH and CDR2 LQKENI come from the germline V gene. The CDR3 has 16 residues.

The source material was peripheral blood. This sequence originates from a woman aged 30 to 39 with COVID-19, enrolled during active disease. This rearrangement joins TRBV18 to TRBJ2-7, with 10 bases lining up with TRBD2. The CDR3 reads CASSPRGASGSYEQYV. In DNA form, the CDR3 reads TGTGCCAGCTCACCACGAGGGGCTAGCGGGAGTTACGAGCAGTACGTC.